The 18 T cell receptor beta chains below were found in one sample sequenced in a study of blood T cell repertoires in COVID-19. Sequencing used immunoSEQ multiplex PCR; TCRdb keeps in-frame clones, though not all of them. The data contain 200,000 to 250,000 clones, more than 75% of them singletons. The sequenced sample was PBMCs or T cells enriched from blood (not recorded which). The receptors stem from a woman aged 40-49 years with acute COVID-19.

Comments on this clone: Other DNA sequences within the sample encode an identical CDR3. V usage is TRBV6-5 and J usage is TRBJ1-1; D is uncertain. Germline CDR1 reads MNHEY; CDR2 reads SVGAGI. This CDR3 comprises 13 residues. The germline V and J ends were trimmed by 0 bases and 3 bases, with 5 bases remaining between them. The CDR3 DNA reads as TGTGCCAGCAGTTACTCCGCAGACACTGAAGCTTTCTTT. It specifies CASSYSADTEAFF.

The chain employs TRBV10-3 and TRBJ1-1, with TRBD1 as a possible D gene (6 bases). V was shortened by 4 bases and J by 4 bases, with 19 bases between the two germline ends. Germline CDR1 is ENHRY and CDR2 is SYGVKD. The CDR3 length is 16 residues. The CDR3 sequence is CAISVVPQGTGTEAFF. DNA of the CDR3: TGTGCCATCAGTGTAGTCCCACAGGGTACGGGCACTGAAGCTTTCTTT.

A single count supports this clone. V usage is TRBV19 and J usage is TRBJ1-1; D unclear. Trimming removed 0 bases from V and 3 bases from J, with 11 bases in between. Germline CDR1 is LNHDA and CDR2 is SQIVND (reference sequence). CDR3 length: 15 amino acids. The CDR3 DNA reads TGTGCCAGTAGTATAGAGGCAGGCCCTCACACTGAAGCTTTCTTT. Its translation: CASSIEAGPHTEAFF.

CDR3 amino acids: CASSLFGGAYGYTF. DNA of the CDR3: TGTGCCAGCAGCTTATTCGGGGGGGCCTATGGCTACACCTTC. V usage is TRBV11-1 and J usage is TRBJ1-2; maybe TRBD1 (6 bases). CDR1 and CDR2 (germline): SGHAT, FQDESV (reference sequence). V was shortened by 2 bases and J by 4 bases, with 11 bases between the two germline ends. This CDR3 has 14 amino acids.

The V call is TRBV30, the J call TRBJ1-5, with D uncertain. This CDR3 spans 15 amino acids. Deletions cut 0 bases from V and 2 bases from J, with 11 bases between. CDR1 is GTSNPN and CDR2 is SVGIG in the germline V gene (reference sequence). This CDR3 is CAWSVGEEGNQPQHF. CDR3 DNA sequence: TGTGCCTGGAGTGTCGGAGAAGAGGGCAATCAGCCCCAGCATTTT.

The V call is TRBV18, the J call TRBJ2-3, with 10 bases that match TRBD2. The CDR3 consists of 15 residues. V was pared by 4 bases and J by 2 bases, with 3 bases of the junction left unmatched. Per germline, CDR1 KGHSH and CDR2 LQKENI. The CDR3 coding sequence is TGTGCCAGCTCACGGACTAGCGGTTTCACAGATACGCAGTATTTT. Translated: CASSRTSGFTDTQYF.

The chain joins TRBV9 to TRBJ2-2; 12 nucleotides align to TRBD1. The CDR3 runs 16 residues. Per germline, CDR1 SGDLS and CDR2 YYNGEE. Trimming at V came to 3 bases and at J to 2 bases, leaving 2 bases not matched to a gene. The CDR3 DNA is TGTGCCAGCAGCGAGGGACAGGGGGCCAACACCGGGGAGCTGTTTTTT. Amino acid sequence: CASSEGQGANTGELFF.

This clone was recorded once. The V call is TRBV6-5, the J call TRBJ1-2; 8 positions match TRBD1. Germline loops: CDR1 MNHEY, CDR2 SVGAGI. This CDR3 comprises 16 residues. The junction had 9 bases not matched to a gene; V was cut back by 4 bases and J by 2 bases. The DNA of the CDR3 is TGTGCCAGCAGTTTGGGGCGTGGGACAGGAAACTATGGCTACACCTTC. Its protein product is CASSLGRGTGNYGYTF.

The J gene is TRBJ1-3, the V gene TRBV18; D gene uncertain. Germline V CDR1 and CDR2: KGHSH, LQKENI. The CDR3 runs to 13 residues. Trimming removed 5 bases at V and 4 bases at J, with 9 bases between. CDR3 region: CASSSESGNTIYF. The CDR3 DNA is TGTGCCAGCTCATCCGAGTCCGGAAACACCATATATTTT.

V usage is TRBV12-5 and J usage is TRBJ2-5; D perhaps matches TRBD2 (5 bases). The germline V and J ends were trimmed by 1 base and 5 bases, with 11 bases remaining between them. This CDR3 is built from 14 residues. Germline-derived CDR1 and CDR2 are LGHNT and FRNRAP. CDR3 nucleotides: TGTGCTAGTGGTTTGGGGGGTCGGGGTGAGACCCAGTACTTC. Its protein product is CASGLGGRGETQYF.

The CDR3 sequence: CASFPGLVPTGELFF. The CDR3 bases are TGTGCCAGCTTCCCAGGGCTCGTCCCCACCGGGGAGCTGTTTTTT. The gene calls are TRBV27 and TRBJ2-2, with a possible D match to TRBD1 (5 bases). Trimming took 8 bases from V and 4 from J, leaving 17 bases between them. There are 15 residues in the CDR3. Looked up from germline, CDR1 is MNHEY and CDR2 is SMNVEV (reference sequence).

V is TRBV4-1 and J is TRBJ1-3; 8 bases align to TRBD1. Germline V gene sequence: CDR1 MGHRA, CDR2 YSYEKL. This CDR3 contains 16 residues. The trim removed 1 base at V and 0 bases at J, leaving 2 bases unmatched. The CDR3 sequence is CASSQGTGYSGNTIYF. CDR3 nucleotide sequence: TGCGCCAGCAGCCAAGGGACAGGGTACTCTGGAAACACCATATATTTT.

The chain is built from TRBV28 and TRBJ1-5; D uncertain. The CDR3 contains 15 residues. V lost 6 bases, J lost 7 bases, and 19 bases lay in between. Germline V lookup: CDR1 MDHEN, CDR2 SYDVKM. The CDR3 protein is CASRKFAGESQPQHF. CDR3 nucleotide sequence: TGTGCCAGCAGGAAGTTCGCCGGGGAGAGCCAGCCCCAGCATTTT.

This chain links TRBV5-5 with TRBJ2-7; 11 nucleotides line up with TRBD1. This CDR3 is built from 13 residues. V trimming: 4 bases; J trimming: 6 bases; junction bases outside the gene matches: 3. Germline CDR1 SGHKS, CDR2 YYEKEE (reference sequence). CDR3 DNA: TGTGCCAGCAGCCAGGGGACAGGGGGCGAGCAGTACTTC. This gives the protein CASSQGTGGEQYF.

The chain employs TRBV7-2 and TRBJ1-3, with D maybe TRBD1 (6 bases). The CDR3 has 15 residues. From germline, CDR1 is SGHTA and CDR2 FQGNSA. Trimming cost V 5 bases and J 0 bases, with 11 bases left between them. In nucleotides, the CDR3 is TGTGCCAGCAGCCGGGACACGCGCTCTGGAAACACCATATATTTT. It encodes CASSRDTRSGNTIYF.

CDR3 in DNA: TGTGCCAGCAGCTTGGACTATTCCTCAGATACGCAGTATTTT. Its protein product is CASSLDYSSDTQYF. The chain employs TRBV5-4 and TRBJ2-3; no reliable D call. CDR3 length equals 14 residues. CDR1 SGHNT and CDR2 YYREEE come from the germline V gene (reference sequence). V was shortened by 0 bases and J by 4 bases, with 9 bases between the two germline ends.

This chain links TRBV3-1 (or the pseudogene TRBV3-2) with TRBJ1-2, with a tentative D call TRBD1 (5 bases). The CDR3 sequence is 14 residues long. V was trimmed by 0 bases and J by 4 bases, leaving 9 bases between them. Germline V gene data show CDR1 as LGHDT and CDR2 as YNNKEL (reference sequence). Here the CDR3 reads CASSQDLGPYGYTF. The CDR3 region has the DNA TGTGCCAGCAGCCAAGATCTGGGGCCCTATGGCTACACCTTC.

The rearrangement joins TRBV5-1 to TRBJ2-7, with a tentative D call TRBD2 (6 bases). There are 16 residues in the CDR3. The germline CDR1 and CDR2 sequences are SGHRS and YFSETQ. V was cut by 4 bases and J by 1 base, with 18 bases left in between. CDR3 bases: TGCGCCAGCAGCCTGGGCGGGGCCCGCGGGTCCTACGAGCAGTACTTC. It codes for CASSLGGARGSYEQYF. The complete variable domain, with remaining parts taken from reference TRBV5-1 and TRBJ2-7, reads KAGVTQTPRYLIKTRGQQVTLSCSPISGHRSVSWYQQTPGQGLQFLFEYFSETQRNKGNFPGRFSGRQFSNSRSEMNVSTLELGDSALYLCASSLGGARGSYEQYFGPGTRLTVT.